One sample yielded the 32 T cell receptor beta chains listed below, sequenced in a study of blood T cell repertoires in COVID-19. Some clones are missing from TCRdb's copy, which holds only in-frame ones; the method was immunoSEQ multiplex PCR. This sample carries approximately 100,000 clones, about nine tenths of them seen once, and the ten largest clones take around 5.7%. Sequencing input: peripheral blood. The receptors were gathered from a man aged 70-80 years with acute or convalescent COVID-19.

This clone showed up just once. The CDR3 nucleotides are TGTGCCAGCAGCCAATTGGGGGGGAGTCGGGAGCAGTACTTC. It codes for CASSQLGGSREQYF. V gene TRBV14 combines with J gene TRBJ2-7; TRBD2 matches at 7 bases. Germline assignment: CDR1 SGHDN and CDR2 FVKESK. The length of the CDR3 is 14 residues. The J segment lost 7 bases and the V segment lost 2 bases, leaving 8 bases of the junction unmatched.

The chain employs TRBV5-1 and TRBJ2-2, with TRBD2 matching over 8 bases. V shed 1 base, J shed 0 bases, and the junction held 2 bases outside the gene matches. CDR1 and CDR2 (germline): SGHRS, YFSETQ. The CDR3 totals 16 residues. As DNA, the CDR3 is TGCGCCAGCAGCTTGTCAGCGGGAGCGAACACCGGGGAGCTGTTTTTT. Translation gives CASSLSAGANTGELFF.

The V gene is TRBV5-4, the J gene TRBJ2-7; tentatively, D is TRBD1 (6 bases). The CDR3 sequence is 15 residues long. Deletions cut 3 bases from V and 4 bases from J, with 17 bases between. Germline V lookup: CDR1 SGHNT, CDR2 YYREEE (reference sequence). The CDR3 is CASSSQNRVRYEQYF. The CDR3 coding sequence is TGTGCCAGCAGCTCACAGAACAGGGTTAGGTACGAGCAGTACTTC.

The chain couples TRBV2 to TRBJ1-6; tentative D call: TRBD1 (6 bases). The V end lost 4 bases, the J end lost 7 bases, and 14 bases lay between the germline ends. CDR1 is SNHLY, CDR2 FYNNEI, per germline. The CDR3 length is 15 residues. The CDR3 here is CASSVLDSLNSPLHF. Here the CDR3 DNA reads TGTGCCAGCAGTGTCCTGGACAGTCTAAATTCACCCCTCCACTTT. Looking up the rest from reference TRBV2 and TRBJ1-6 gives the full variable domain: EPEVTQTPSHQVTQMGQEVILRCVPISNHLYFYWYRQILGQKVEFLVSFYNNEISEKSEIFDDQFSVERPDGSNFTLKIRSTKLEDSAMYFCASSVLDSLNSPLHFGNGTRLTVT.

The gene calls are TRBV2 and TRBJ2-3; 7 nucleotides agree with TRBD2. CDR1 is SNHLY, CDR2 FYNNEI, per germline. Trimming removed 2 bases from V and 4 bases from J; junction bases left unmatched: 3. This CDR3 comprises 14 residues. The CDR3 is CASSEPGRSDTQYF. In nucleotides, the CDR3 is TGTGCCAGCAGTGAACCCGGGAGGTCAGATACGCAGTATTTT. Together with reference TRBV2 and TRBJ2-3, the CDR3 gives the full variable domain: EPEVTQTPSHQVTQMGQEVILRCVPISNHLYFYWYRQILGQKVEFLVSFYNNEISEKSEIFDDQFSVERPDGSNFTLKIRSTKLEDSAMYFCASSEPGRSDTQYFGPGTRLTVL.

The V gene is TRBV30, the J gene TRBJ1-4; 12 positions agree with TRBD1. The CDR3 extends over 17 amino acids. CDR1 and CDR2 from the germline V gene are GTSNPN and SVGIG (reference sequence). The V and J ends lost 0 bases and 8 bases, in that order; junction bases with no gene match: 10. CDR3 nucleotide sequence: TGTGCCTGGAGTGTACTGGGACAGGGGGCCGTAGGGGAAAAACTGTTTTTT. Protein: CAWSVLGQGAVGEKLFF.

The chain carries TRBV6-5 and TRBJ2-7; D is unresolved. The V end was cut by 2 bases, the J end by 0 bases, with 8 bases between. The germline V gene encodes CDR1 MNHEY and CDR2 SVGAGI. The CDR3 runs 14 residues. The CDR3 is CASSYGRSSYEQYF. CDR3 DNA sequence: TGTGCCAGCAGTTACGGGCGAAGCTCCTACGAGCAGTACTTC.

The chain couples TRBV7-2 to TRBJ2-1, with D unresolved. V was pared by 5 bases and J by 3 bases, with 14 bases between. This CDR3 region has 15 residues. Germline V lookup: CDR1 SGHTA, CDR2 FQGNSA. In nucleotides, the CDR3 is TGTGCCAGCAGCGCGCAGATCTCAGGCTACAATGAGCAGTTCTTC. It yields the protein CASSAQISGYNEQFF.

This sequence joins TRBV29-1 and TRBJ2-3; 9 bases map to TRBD1. The V gene end was trimmed by 6 bases and the J gene end by 1 base; junction bases not matched to a gene: 2. CDR3 length: 13 residues. Germline V gives CDR1 SQVTM, CDR2 ANQGSEA. The DNA of the CDR3 is TGCAGCGTCGGGACAGGGCGCACAGATACGCAGTATTTT. This codes for CSVGTGRTDTQYF.

The CDR3 bases are TGTGCCAGCAGCCTCTGGCAGGGGGCGGAGCAGTACTTC. Translation: CASSLWQGAEQYF. The gene calls are TRBV3-1 (or the pseudogene TRBV3-2) and TRBJ2-7, with 8 bases identical to TRBD1. The CDR3 is made up of 13 amino acids. The germline gives CDR1 LGHDT, CDR2 YNNKEL (reference sequence). V gave up 4 bases and J gave up 7 bases; unmatched junction bases: 6.

V and J are TRBV6-6 and TRBJ2-7; 9 nucleotides line up with TRBD1. In germline, CDR1 is MNHNY, CDR2 SVGAGI (reference sequence). The CDR3 consists of 14 residues. V gave up 4 bases and J gave up 9 bases; unmatched junction bases: 10. DNA for the CDR3: TGTGCCAGCAGTTTCCCGGACAGGGGAGAAGGGCAGTACTTC. Its protein is CASSFPDRGEGQYF.

The genes are TRBV4-1 and TRBJ2-3; tentative D call: TRBD2 (5 bases). V lost 4 bases and J lost 2, with 16 bases in between. In germline, CDR1 is MGHRA, CDR2 YSYEKL. This CDR3 has 16 residues. CDR3 bases: TGCGCCAGCAGCCGGGAGCCGGGCCGAGACACAGATACGCAGTATTTT. It is translated as CASSREPGRDTDTQYF.

This sequence joins TRBV5-5 and TRBJ2-1; D might be TRBD1 (5 bases). Deletions cut 3 bases from V and 0 bases from J, with 10 bases between. This CDR3 comprises 15 residues. Germline V lookup: CDR1 SGHKS, CDR2 YYEKEE (reference sequence). CDR3 coding DNA: TGTGCCAGCAGCTCCGGACACAACTCCTACAATGAGCAGTTCTTC. Protein sequence: CASSSGHNSYNEQFF.

DNA of the CDR3: TGTGCCAGCGAAATGGGGCAGCGCGAACCCCAGCATTTT. As protein: CASEMGQREPQHF. The rearrangement joins TRBV2 to TRBJ1-5, with a possible D match to TRBD1 (5 bases). This CDR3 is built from 13 residues. From germline, CDR1 is SNHLY and CDR2 FYNNEI. Trimming removed 8 bases at V and 10 bases at J, with 18 bases between. The complete variable domain, with remaining parts taken from reference TRBV2 and TRBJ1-5, reads EPEVTQTPSHQVTQMGQEVILRCVPISNHLYFYWYRQILGQKVEFLVSFYNNEISEKSEIFDDQFSVERPDGSNFTLKIRSTKLEDSAMYFCASEMGQREPQHFGDGTRLSIL.

V usage is TRBV4-1 and J usage is TRBJ1-5; 8 bases map to TRBD1. With V trimmed by 1 base and J by 2 bases, 4 bases remained unmatched. This CDR3 comprises 16 residues. Germline V gene data show CDR1 as MGHRA and CDR2 as YSYEKL. CDR3 residues: CASSQGQGMGNQPQHF. The CDR3, as DNA: TGCGCCAGCAGCCAAGGACAGGGGATGGGCAATCAGCCCCAGCATTTT.

This chain links TRBV27 with TRBJ2-3; unclear D gene. From germline, CDR1 is MNHEY and CDR2 SMNVEV (reference sequence). The V end lost 3 bases, the J end lost 6 bases, and 4 bases lay between the germline ends. The CDR3 is made up of 11 amino acids. This CDR3 is CASSFGDTQYF. The CDR3 coding sequence is TGTGCCAGCAGTTTCGGGGATACGCAGTATTTT.

The V and J genes are TRBV5-1 and TRBJ2-7; 7 bases are a match to TRBD2. In germline, CDR1 is SGHRS, CDR2 YFSETQ. The J segment lost 4 bases and the V segment lost 0 bases, leaving 4 bases of the junction unmatched. The CDR3 runs 14 residues. For the CDR3, the DNA is TGCGCCAGCAGCTTGGGGCTAGCGGTATACGAGCAGTACTTC. Translating it yields CASSLGLAVYEQYF. Looking up the rest from reference TRBV5-1 and TRBJ2-7 gives the full variable domain: KAGVTQTPRYLIKTRGQQVTLSCSPISGHRSVSWYQQTPGQGLQFLFEYFSETQRNKGNFPGRFSGRQFSNSRSEMNVSTLELGDSALYLCASSLGLAVYEQYFGPGTRLTVT.

The count of this clone is one. This chain connects TRBV29-1 to TRBJ1-3; D is unresolved. V lost 6 bases and J 3 bases, leaving 12 bases between the germline ends. Germline CDR1 and CDR2: SQVTM and ANQGSEA. This CDR3 contains 13 residues. The CDR3 protein is CSVSGLDGNTIYF. The CDR3 DNA follows: TGCAGCGTCTCTGGACTAGATGGAAACACCATATATTTT.

The chain uses TRBV25-1 and TRBJ2-1, with 7 bases aligning to TRBD2. Germline CDR1 MGHDK, CDR2 SYGVNS. This CDR3 comprises 14 residues. J lost 7 bases, V lost 1 base, and 4 bases had no gene match. CDR3 nucleotides: TGTGCCAGCAGTGAATGGGGAGGGCAGAATGAGCAGTTCTTC. It encodes CASSEWGGQNEQFF.

This chain joins TRBV6-5 and TRBJ1-1, with a weak D call TRBD1 (6 bases). The CDR3 is 15 amino acids. CDR1 is MNHEY, CDR2 SVGAGI, per germline. V was trimmed by 0 bases and J by 4 bases, leaving 12 bases between them. As DNA, the CDR3 is TGTGCCAGCAGTTACTCTACAGGGACCAGCACTGAAGCTTTCTTT. It translates to CASSYSTGTSTEAFF.

The DNA for the CDR3 is TGTGCCAGCTCATCCGACAGAATCTATGGCTACACCTTC. Translation: CASSSDRIYGYTF. V and J are TRBV18 and TRBJ1-2; TRBD1 might be the D (5 bases). This CDR3 has 13 residues. V was pared by 5 bases and J by 4 bases, with 11 bases between. Germline lookup yields CDR1 KGHSH and CDR2 LQKENI.

V gene TRBV5-1 combines with J gene TRBJ2-7; 13 positions match TRBD2. Germline trimming cut 4 bases from V and 2 bases from J; bases unmatched to any gene: 9. This CDR3 is 17 amino acids long. The V gene's germline CDR1 is SGHRS and CDR2 YFSETQ. CDR3: CASSQGLAGTFTYEQYF. CDR3 nucleotide sequence: TGCGCCAGCAGCCAGGGACTAGCGGGGACTTTTACCTACGAGCAGTACTTC.

The chain links TRBV30 to TRBJ1-2; D is undetermined. Germline CDR1 GTSNPN, CDR2 SVGIG (reference sequence). The CDR3 spans 13 residues. V shed 0 bases and J shed 2 bases, with 7 bases lying between them. The CDR3 loop is CAWSVGSNYGYTF. CDR3 DNA sequence: TGTGCCTGGAGTGTGGGTAGCAACTATGGCTACACCTTC. Full variable domain (outside the CDR3, taken from reference TRBV30 and TRBJ1-2): SQTIHQWPATLVQPVGSPLSLECTVEGTSNPNLYWYRQAAGRGLQLLFYSVGIGQISSEVPQNLSASRPQDRQFILSSKKLLLSDSGFYLCAWSVGSNYGYTFGSGTRLTVV.

This chain connects TRBV6-6 to TRBJ1-1; 12 bases map to TRBD1. The germline CDR1 and CDR2 sequences are MNHNY and SVGAGI (reference sequence). There are 15 residues in the CDR3. With V trimmed by 7 bases and J by 3 bases, 6 bases remained unmatched. The CDR3 DNA follows: TGTGCCAGCACCCCGGGACAGGGGGCTTACACTGAAGCTTTCTTT. Its translation is CASTPGQGAYTEAFF.

The chain is built from TRBV5-4 and TRBJ1-4; weak D call: TRBD1 (6 bases). CDR1 and CDR2 from the germline V gene are SGHNT and YYREEE (reference sequence). This CDR3 comprises 15 residues. Trimming removed 4 bases at V and 0 bases at J, with 10 bases between. The CDR3 DNA follows: TGTGCCAGCAGCAAGGACAGCGCAACTAATGAAAAACTGTTTTTT. Its translation: CASSKDSATNEKLFF.

V usage is TRBV28 and J usage is TRBJ2-7; 9 bases line up with TRBD2. Trimming took 10 bases from V and 2 from J; bases not matched to a gene: 3. This CDR3 has 12 amino acids. The germline gives CDR1 MDHEN, CDR2 SYDVKM. The CDR3 sequence is CATTSGTYEQYF. In nucleotides, the CDR3 is TGTGCCACGACTAGCGGTACCTACGAGCAGTACTTC.

The chain couples TRBV12-3 or TRBV12-4 to TRBJ2-1, with D hard to call. Trimming pared 7 bases from V and 7 bases from J, leaving 11 bases between. The CDR3 length is 12 residues. The CDR3 reads CASIEDWNEQFF. The CDR3 DNA sequence: TGTGCCAGCATCGAGGATTGGAATGAGCAGTTCTTC.

The chain employs TRBV7-2 and TRBJ1-3; D is uncertain. Germline CDR1 and CDR2: SGHTA and FQGNSA. This CDR3 is 16 amino acids long. V was pared by 1 base and J by 1 base, with 11 bases between. The CDR3 loop reads CASSLETVRSGNTIYF. CDR3 DNA: TGTGCCAGCAGCTTAGAAACAGTCCGATCTGGAAACACCATATATTTT.

The chain uses TRBV6-5 and TRBJ2-7; maybe TRBD1 (6 bases). Germline values: CDR1 MNHEY, CDR2 SVGAGI. The V gene lost 10 bases and the J gene lost 3 bases, with 10 bases spanning the gap. This CDR3 has 11 amino acids. CDR3 amino acids: CATTGDYEQYF. CDR3 bases: TGTGCCACGACAGGAGACTACGAGCAGTACTTC.

The rearrangement joins TRBV5-1 to TRBJ2-2; 7 bases are a match to TRBD1. Germline V CDR1 and CDR2: SGHRS, YFSETQ. V lost 7 bases, J lost 8 bases, and 11 bases stayed unmatched. The CDR3 extends over 14 amino acids. The CDR3 here is CASGDRNVRGELFF. CDR3 sequence (DNA): TGCGCCAGCGGGGACAGAAACGTTAGGGGGGAGCTGTTTTTT.

The chain combines TRBV25-1 with TRBJ1-2, with D possibly matching TRBD1 (6 bases). The V gene lost 3 bases and the J gene lost 6 bases, with 23 bases spanning the gap. Looked up from germline, CDR1 is MGHDK and CDR2 is SYGVNS. This CDR3 comprises 17 residues. The CDR3 bases are TGTGCCAGCAGTGACCACTTAAGTACAGGGTCCTTCGATGGCTACACCTTC. The encoded protein is CASSDHLSTGSFDGYTF.

The chain carries TRBV9 and TRBJ1-4, with a weak D call TRBD1 (6 bases). There are 13 residues in the CDR3. The germline V and J ends were trimmed by 5 bases and 12 bases, with 17 bases remaining between them. Germline assignment: CDR1 SGDLS and CDR2 YYNGEE. The CDR3 DNA is TGTGCCAGCAGTCGGGACATCCATCGGGAACTGTTTTTT. Its translation is CASSRDIHRELFF. Variable domain in full (rest from reference TRBV9 and TRBJ1-4): DSGVTQTPKHLITATGQRVTLRCSPRSGDLSVYWYQQSLDQGLQFLIQYYNGEERAKGNILERFSAQQFPDLHSELNLSSLELGDSALYFCASSRDIHRELFFGSGTQLSVL.